The present T cell receptor beta chain was sequenced within a study of T cells after yellow fever vaccination (dated by TCRdb to between 2017 and 2020). Looking at the study overall: Libraries from fractions with low cell numbers were prepared with the SMART-Seq v4 Ultra Low Input RNA kit. Two healthy male donors, one aged 18 to 30 and one aged 30 to 40 years, made up the cohort. Bulk TCR alpha and beta repertoires were sequenced longitudinally to track T-cell clones before and after primary and booster YFV17D yellow fever vaccination. Blood samples were taken at several timepoints before and after primary and secondary immunization, and bulk PBMC replicates and cell subsets were isolated. The paper as a whole reports these results and caveats: Most clones expanded after primary vaccination were re-detected after the booster (almost 98% of CD4 and 88% of CD8), suggesting broad memory maintenance. Because abundant contaminating clonotypes from the bulk population could be contained in FACS-sorted repertoires, computational filtering was required. Because only a couple of donors were included in the study, the extent to which the findings can be generalized is limited. A small fraction of clonotypes appeared in both the CD4 and CD8 compartments, likely as a result of convergent recombination. Compared with the primary T-cell response, the secondary T-cell response was faster but weaker, reaching its peak on day 5 rather than on day 15.

The sequencer listed for this sample is Illumina NovaSeq 6000. TCR cDNA was synthesized by 5'RACE template switching, which introduced a universal primer site and unique molecular identifiers. Priming of cDNA synthesis was performed from both the TCR alpha and TCR beta constant segments. Libraries were amplified in two PCR steps, with sample barcodes and sequencing adapters added in the second step. Sequencing of the libraries was done on either Illumina HiSeq 2500 (2x100 bp) or NovaSeq (2x150 bp). On the study's bioinformatics: MIGEC handled demultiplexing of reads and collapsing into UMI consensus sequences, while MiXCR performed V(D)J alignment. Clonotypes responding to the vaccine were identified with edgeR on replicate PBMC samples, with the criteria of FDR below 0.01 and a log2 fold change above 5 up to day 15. Each bulk clonotype was labeled CD4 or CD8 based on which sequenced repertoire, CD4 or CD8, contained the clonotype at higher abundance. Using fastp at Q25 and MiXCR, TCRdb reprocessed the public reads and kept productive beta chains. Rows with a matching CDR3 protein are joined into one entry that keeps the most common DNA and genes. The authors' filters were not applied to this entry. The sample table records some 390,000 distinct CDR3 sequences; 18% of these occur just once. The ten largest make up 15% to 20% of the sample.

The germline V gene sets CDR1 to ENHRY and CDR2 to SYGVKD. Cut back by 4 bases and 2 bases, the V and J ends lie 12 bases apart. Its CDR3 holds 15 amino acids, cysteine through phenylalanine. Only CDR3 DNA is held: 45 bases, read in frame from base 1. Sample treatment or condition, as interpreted from the label and publication: live attenuated yellow fever vaccine strain. At each blood-draw timepoint, two biological replicates of bulk PBMCs were obtained. A standard Ficoll-Paque protocol was used to isolate PBMCs from peripheral blood. TriZol was used to extract RNA from bulk PBMCs, from CD4 and CD8 fractions, and from dextramer-positive and dextramer-negative fractions. As to this clonotype: Its binding antigen is unknown. No base-level quality is on record; no much larger clone is a single base apart.

The clonotype was recovered from a man younger than 35 who received the YFV17D yellow fever vaccine. The chain links TRBV10-3 with TRBJ2-1; TRBD2 is a possible D gene, resting on 5 matching bases. The sequenced sample was PBMCs, obtained before the yellow fever booster vaccination. The DNA sequence follows: TGTGCCATCAGTGGTCACGGGGTTACCTACAATGAGCAGTTCTTC. This codes for CAISGHGVTYNEQFF.